This T cell receptor beta chain was recovered during a study of shared clonotypes between healthy human individuals. This CDR3 region has 13 residues. V lost 3 bases to trimming and J lost 8 bases, with 11 bases between them. Germline lookup yields CDR1 MNHEY and CDR2 SMNVEV (reference sequence). CD45RO-negative, CCR7-positively selected cells formed the naive CD8 fraction, excluding terminally differentiated effector memory CD45RA+ cells. The assay was immunoSEQ multiplex PCR, and TCRdb's table has in-frame clones only and misses some. The data contain a few hundred thousand clones, nearly 97% of them singletons.

The sequence was collected from a woman aged 25-40 years in good health. The V and J genes are TRBV27 and TRBJ2-1; a weak D match, TRBD1 (5 bases). Specimen: naive CD8+ T cells sorted from blood. The DNA of the CDR3 is TGTGCCAGCAGTTTCGCTGGGGCAGATGAGCAGTTCTTC. Amino acid sequence: CASSFAGADEQFF.